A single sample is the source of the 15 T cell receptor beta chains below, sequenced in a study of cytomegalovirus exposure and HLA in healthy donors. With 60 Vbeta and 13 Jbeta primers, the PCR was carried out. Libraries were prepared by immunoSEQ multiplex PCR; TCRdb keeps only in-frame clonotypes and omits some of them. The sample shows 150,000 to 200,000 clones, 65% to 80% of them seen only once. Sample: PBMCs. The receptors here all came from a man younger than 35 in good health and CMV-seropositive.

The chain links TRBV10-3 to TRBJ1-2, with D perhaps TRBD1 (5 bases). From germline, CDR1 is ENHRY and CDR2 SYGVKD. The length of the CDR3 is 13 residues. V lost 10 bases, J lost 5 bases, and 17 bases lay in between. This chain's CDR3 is CARSGSPEYGYTF. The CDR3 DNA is TGTGCCAGGTCAGGGTCCCCGGAATATGGCTACACCTTC.

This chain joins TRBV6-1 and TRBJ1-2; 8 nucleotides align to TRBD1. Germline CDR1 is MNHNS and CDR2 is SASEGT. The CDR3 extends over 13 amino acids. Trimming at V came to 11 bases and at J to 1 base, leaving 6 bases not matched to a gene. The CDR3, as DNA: TGTGCCGGGGGGGACAGGAATAACTATGGCTACACCTTC. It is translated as CAGGDRNNYGYTF.

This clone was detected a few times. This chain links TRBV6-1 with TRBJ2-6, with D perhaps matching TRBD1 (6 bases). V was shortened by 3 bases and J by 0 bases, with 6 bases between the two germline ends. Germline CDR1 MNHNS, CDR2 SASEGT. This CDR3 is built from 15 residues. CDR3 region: CASSDRGSGANVLTF. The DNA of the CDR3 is TGTGCCAGCAGTGACAGGGGCTCTGGGGCCAACGTCCTGACTTTC.

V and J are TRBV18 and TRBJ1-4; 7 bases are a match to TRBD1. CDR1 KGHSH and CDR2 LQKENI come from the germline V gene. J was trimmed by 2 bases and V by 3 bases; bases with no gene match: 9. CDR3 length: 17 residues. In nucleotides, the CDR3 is TGTGCCAGCTCACCGGCTGTCGGAGGGGGCACTAATGAAAAACTGTTTTTT. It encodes CASSPAVGGGTNEKLFF. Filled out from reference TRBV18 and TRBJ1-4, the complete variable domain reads NAGVMQNPRHLVRRRGQEARLRCSPMKGHSHVYWYRQLPEEGLKFMVYLQKENIIDESGMPKERFSAEFPKEGPSILRIQQVVRGDSAAYFCASSPAVGGGTNEKLFFGSGTQLSVL.

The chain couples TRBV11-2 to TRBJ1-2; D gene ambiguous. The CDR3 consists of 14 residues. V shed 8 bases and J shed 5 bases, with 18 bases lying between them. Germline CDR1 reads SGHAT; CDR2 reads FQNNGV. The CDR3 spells CASAEWELQYGYTF. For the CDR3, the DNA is TGTGCCAGCGCTGAATGGGAGTTGCAGTATGGCTACACCTTC.

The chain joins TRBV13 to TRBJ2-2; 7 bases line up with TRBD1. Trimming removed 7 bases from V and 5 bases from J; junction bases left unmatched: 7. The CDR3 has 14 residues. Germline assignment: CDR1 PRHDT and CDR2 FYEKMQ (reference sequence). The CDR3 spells CASTRTGETGELFF. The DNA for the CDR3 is TGTGCCAGCACCCGAACAGGGGAGACCGGGGAGCTGTTTTTT.

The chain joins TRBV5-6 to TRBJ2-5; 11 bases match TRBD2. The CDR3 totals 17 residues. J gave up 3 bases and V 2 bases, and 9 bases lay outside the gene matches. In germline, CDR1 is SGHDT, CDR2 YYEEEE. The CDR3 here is CASSFVLAGGEEETQYF. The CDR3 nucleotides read TGTGCCAGCAGCTTTGTCCTAGCGGGGGGCGAAGAAGAGACCCAGTACTTC.

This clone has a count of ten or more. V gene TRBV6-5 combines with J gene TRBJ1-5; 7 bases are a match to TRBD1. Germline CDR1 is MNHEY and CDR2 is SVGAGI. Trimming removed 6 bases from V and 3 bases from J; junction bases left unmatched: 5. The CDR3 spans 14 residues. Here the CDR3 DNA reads TGTGCCAGCAGCCCCGGACAGGACAATCAGCCCCAGCATTTT. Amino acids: CASSPGQDNQPQHF.

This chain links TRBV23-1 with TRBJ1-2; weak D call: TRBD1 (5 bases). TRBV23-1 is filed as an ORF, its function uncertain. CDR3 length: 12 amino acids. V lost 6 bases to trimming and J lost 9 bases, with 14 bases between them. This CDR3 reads CASSAGGVCYTF. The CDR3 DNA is TGCGCCAGCAGCGCCGGGGGGGTATGCTACACCTTC.

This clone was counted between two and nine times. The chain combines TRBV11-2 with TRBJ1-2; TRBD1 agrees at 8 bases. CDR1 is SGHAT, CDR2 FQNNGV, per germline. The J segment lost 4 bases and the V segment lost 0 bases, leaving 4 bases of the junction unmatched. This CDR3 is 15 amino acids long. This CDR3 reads CASSLDGTGGYGYTF. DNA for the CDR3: TGTGCCAGCAGCTTAGATGGAACAGGGGGCTATGGCTACACCTTC.

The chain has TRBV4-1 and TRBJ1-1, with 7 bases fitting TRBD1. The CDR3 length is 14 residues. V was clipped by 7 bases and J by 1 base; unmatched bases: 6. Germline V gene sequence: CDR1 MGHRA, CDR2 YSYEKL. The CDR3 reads CASTLTGTNTEAFF. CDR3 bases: TGCGCCAGCACTTTGACAGGGACGAACACTGAAGCTTTCTTT.

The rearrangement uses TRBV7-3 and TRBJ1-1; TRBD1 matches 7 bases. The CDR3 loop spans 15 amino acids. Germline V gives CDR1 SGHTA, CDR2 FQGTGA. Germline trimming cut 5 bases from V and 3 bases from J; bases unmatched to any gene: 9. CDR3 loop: CASSRKTGLDTEAFF. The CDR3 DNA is TGTGCCAGCAGCCGAAAGACAGGGCTGGACACTGAAGCTTTCTTT.

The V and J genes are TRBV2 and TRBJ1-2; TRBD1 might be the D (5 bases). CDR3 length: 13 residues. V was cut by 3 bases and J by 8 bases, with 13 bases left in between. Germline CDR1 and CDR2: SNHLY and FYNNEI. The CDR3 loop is CASSDRRDGGYTF. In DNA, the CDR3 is TGTGCCAGCAGTGACCGGAGGGACGGCGGCTACACCTTC. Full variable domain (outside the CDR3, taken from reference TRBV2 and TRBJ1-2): EPEVTQTPSHQVTQMGQEVILRCVPISNHLYFYWYRQILGQKVEFLVSFYNNEISEKSEIFDDQFSVERPDGSNFTLKIRSTKLEDSAMYFCASSDRRDGGYTFGSGTRLTVV.

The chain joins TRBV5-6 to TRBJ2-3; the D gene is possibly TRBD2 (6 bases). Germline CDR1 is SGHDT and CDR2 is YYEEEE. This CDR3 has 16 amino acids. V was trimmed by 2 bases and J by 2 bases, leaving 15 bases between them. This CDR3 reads CASSLDVGGITDTQYF. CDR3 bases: TGTGCCAGCAGCTTAGATGTGGGGGGTATCACAGATACGCAGTATTTT. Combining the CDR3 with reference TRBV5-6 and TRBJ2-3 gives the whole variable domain DAGVTQSPTHLIKTRGQQVTLRCSPKSGHDTVSWYQQALGQGPQFIFQYYEEEERQRGNFPDRFSGHQFPNYSSELNVNALLLGDSALYLCASSLDVGGITDTQYFGPGTRLTVL.

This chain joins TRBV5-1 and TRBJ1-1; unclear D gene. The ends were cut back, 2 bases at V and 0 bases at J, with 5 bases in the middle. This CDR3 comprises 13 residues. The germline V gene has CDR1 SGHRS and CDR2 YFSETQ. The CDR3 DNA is TGCGCCAGCAGCTTTTACATGAACACTGAAGCTTTCTTT. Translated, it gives CASSFYMNTEAFF.